Detailed here is one T cell receptor (beta chain). Seattle patient enrollment occurred during active infection, with longitudinal follow-up thereafter. The sample originates from a study of blood T cell repertoires in COVID-19. Across the study: COVID-19 samples from acute and convalescent phases originated in the United States, Italy and Spain.

V lost 4 bases, J lost 6 bases, and 13 bases stayed unmatched. The germline gives CDR1 MNHNS, CDR2 SASEGT. The CDR3 spans 16 residues. Per the original data handling: Reference gene primers were amplified, and this amplification served to estimate nucleated cell counts. Generated by immunoSEQ multiplex PCR, the TCRdb table keeps only in-frame clones and is missing some. The V and J calls and clone size were taken over from that table, and D and trimming were inferred from the DNA. The table records some 400,000 clones, about 89% of them present only once. Sequencing input: peripheral blood. V usage is TRBV6-1 and J usage is TRBJ2-7; 9 nucleotides match TRBD2. The receptor was isolated from a woman in her twenties or thirties with COVID-19, enrolled during active disease. CDR3 DNA: TGTGCCAGCAGTGGTGTGCTAGCGGGACGTTCTACCGAGCAGTACTTC. Translation gives CASSGVLAGRSTEQYF.